The sequence of this T cell receptor (beta chain) was determined in a study of Graves' ophthalmopathy and Graves' hyperthyroidism. Study as a whole: Prior to any treatment, peripheral blood was collected at the time of initial diagnosis.

As for this clonotype: A single base separates this from a much larger clone, so it may be a read error.

The CDR3 runs 17 residues. V lost 6 bases and J lost 2; bases outside the gene matches: 9. Germline V CDR1 and CDR2: LNHDA, SQIVND (reference sequence). For repertoire sequencing, the TCR beta CDR3 regions were amplified from RNA transcripts. Second-round multiplex PCR came after first-round RT-PCR with HTBI primers. TCRdb re-analysed the multiplex PCR reads in MiXCR, keeping a single row per CDR3 protein. This table holds 350,000 or so distinct CDR3 sequences, roughly 17% found once. This receptor was obtained from an adult man with Graves' ophthalmopathy. This chain joins TRBV19 and TRBJ2-7; 14 bases line up with TRBD2. Source material: peripheral blood. CDR3 DNA sequence: TGTGCCAGTAGCCCGGGACTAGCGGGGGCCCCGACCTACGAGCAGTACTTC. It encodes CASSPGLAGAPTYEQYF.